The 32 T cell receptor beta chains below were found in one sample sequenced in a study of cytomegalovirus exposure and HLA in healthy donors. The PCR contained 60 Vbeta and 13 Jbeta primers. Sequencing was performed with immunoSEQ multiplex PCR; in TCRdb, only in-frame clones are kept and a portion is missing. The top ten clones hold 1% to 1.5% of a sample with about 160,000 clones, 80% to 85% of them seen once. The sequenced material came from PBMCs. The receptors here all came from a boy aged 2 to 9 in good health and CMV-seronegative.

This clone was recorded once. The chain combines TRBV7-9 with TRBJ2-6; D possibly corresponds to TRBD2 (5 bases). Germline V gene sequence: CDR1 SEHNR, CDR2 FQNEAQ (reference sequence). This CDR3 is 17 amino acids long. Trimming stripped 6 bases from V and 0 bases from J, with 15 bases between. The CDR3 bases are TGTGCCAGCAGTCTAGGACTGCCGTTCTCTGGGGCCAACGTCCTGACTTTC. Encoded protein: CASSLGLPFSGANVLTF.

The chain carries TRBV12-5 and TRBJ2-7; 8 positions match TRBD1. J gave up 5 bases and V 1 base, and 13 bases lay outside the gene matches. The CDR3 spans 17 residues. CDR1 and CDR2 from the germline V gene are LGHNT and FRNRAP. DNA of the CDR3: TGTGCTAGTGGTTTGGCGACAGACAGGGGACGCCCTCACGAGCAGTACGTC. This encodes CASGLATDRGRPHEQYV.

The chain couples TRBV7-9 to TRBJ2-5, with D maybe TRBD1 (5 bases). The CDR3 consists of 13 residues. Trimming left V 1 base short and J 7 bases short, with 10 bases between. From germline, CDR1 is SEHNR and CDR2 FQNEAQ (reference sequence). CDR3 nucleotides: TGTGCCAGCAGCTTAGAGGGGTTTGGGACCCAGTACTTC. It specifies CASSLEGFGTQYF.

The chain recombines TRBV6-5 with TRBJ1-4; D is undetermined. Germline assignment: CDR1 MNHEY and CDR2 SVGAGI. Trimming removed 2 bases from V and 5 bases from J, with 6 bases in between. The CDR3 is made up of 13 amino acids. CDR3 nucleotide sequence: TGTGCCAGCAGTTACAGCCTAAATGAAAAACTGTTTTTT. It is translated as CASSYSLNEKLFF.

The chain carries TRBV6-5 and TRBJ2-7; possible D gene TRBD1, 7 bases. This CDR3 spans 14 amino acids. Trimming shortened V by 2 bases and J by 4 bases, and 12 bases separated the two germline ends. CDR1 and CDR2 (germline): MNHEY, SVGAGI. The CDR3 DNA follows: TGTGCCAGCAGTTACCTCAGGGGGGATTACGAGCAGTACGTC. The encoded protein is CASSYLRGDYEQYV.

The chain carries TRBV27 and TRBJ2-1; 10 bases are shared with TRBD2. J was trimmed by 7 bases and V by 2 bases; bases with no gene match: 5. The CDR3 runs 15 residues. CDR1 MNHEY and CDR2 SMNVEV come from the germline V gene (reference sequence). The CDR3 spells CASSLRLAGVNEQFF. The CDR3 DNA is TGTGCCAGCAGTTTAAGGCTAGCGGGAGTGAATGAGCAGTTCTTC.

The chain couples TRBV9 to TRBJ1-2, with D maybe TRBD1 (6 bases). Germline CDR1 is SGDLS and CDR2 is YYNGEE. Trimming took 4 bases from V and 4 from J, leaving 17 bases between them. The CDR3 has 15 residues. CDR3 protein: CASSSRKGEFYGYTF. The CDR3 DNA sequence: TGTGCCAGCAGCTCACGTAAGGGGGAATTCTATGGCTACACCTTC.

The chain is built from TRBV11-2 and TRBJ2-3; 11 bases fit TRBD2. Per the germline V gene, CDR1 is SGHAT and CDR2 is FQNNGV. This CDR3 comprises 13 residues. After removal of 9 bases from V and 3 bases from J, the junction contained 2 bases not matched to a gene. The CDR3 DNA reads TGTGCCAGTGGACTAGCGGGTACAGATACGCAGTATTTT. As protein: CASGLAGTDTQYF. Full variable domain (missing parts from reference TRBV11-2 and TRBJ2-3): EAGVAQSPRYKIIEKRQSVAFWCNPISGHATLYWYQQILGQGPKLLIQFQNNGVVDDSQLPKDRFSAERLKGVDSTLKIQPAKLEDSAVYLCASGLAGTDTQYFGPGTRLTVL.

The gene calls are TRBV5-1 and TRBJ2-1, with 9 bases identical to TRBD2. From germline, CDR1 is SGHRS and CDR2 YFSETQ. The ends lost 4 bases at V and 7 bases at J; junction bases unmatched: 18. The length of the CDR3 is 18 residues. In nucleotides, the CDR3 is TGCGCCAGCAGCCCGGGACTAGCCACTAGTCTTTTTAGGAATGAGCAGTTCTTC. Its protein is CASSPGLATSLFRNEQFF.

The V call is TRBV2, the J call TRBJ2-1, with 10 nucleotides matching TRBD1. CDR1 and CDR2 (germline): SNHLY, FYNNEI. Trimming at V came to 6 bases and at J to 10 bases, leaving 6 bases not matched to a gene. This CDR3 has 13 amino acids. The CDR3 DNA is TGTGCCAGCAGCTACGACAGGGGGCGAGAGCAGTTCTTC. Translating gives CASSYDRGREQFF. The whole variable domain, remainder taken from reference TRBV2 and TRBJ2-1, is EPEVTQTPSHQVTQMGQEVILRCVPISNHLYFYWYRQILGQKVEFLVSFYNNEISEKSEIFDDQFSVERPDGSNFTLKIRSTKLEDSAMYFCASSYDRGREQFFGPGTRLTVL.

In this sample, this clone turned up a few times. This CDR3 is CASIGRVLSGNTIYF. DNA for the CDR3: TGTGCCAGCATCGGGAGGGTTCTCTCTGGAAACACCATATATTTT. The rearrangement links TRBV19 to TRBJ1-3; D gene uncertain. CDR3 length: 15 residues. With 9 bases removed from V and 0 bases from J, the gap between germline ends came to 15 bases. CDR1 and CDR2 from the germline V gene are LNHDA and SQIVND (reference sequence).

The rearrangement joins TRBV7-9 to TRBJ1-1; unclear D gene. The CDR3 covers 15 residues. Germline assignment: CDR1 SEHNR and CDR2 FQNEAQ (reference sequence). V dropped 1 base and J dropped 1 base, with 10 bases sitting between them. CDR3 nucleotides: TGTGCCAGCAGCTTAGTCCGGACTCAGAACACTGAAGCTTTCTTT. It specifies CASSLVRTQNTEAFF.

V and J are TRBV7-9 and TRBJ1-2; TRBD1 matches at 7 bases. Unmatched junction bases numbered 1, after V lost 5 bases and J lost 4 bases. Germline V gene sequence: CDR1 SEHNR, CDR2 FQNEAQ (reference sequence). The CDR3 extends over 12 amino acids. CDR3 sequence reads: CASSTGAYGYTF. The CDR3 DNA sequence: TGTGCCAGCAGCACAGGGGCCTATGGCTACACCTTC.

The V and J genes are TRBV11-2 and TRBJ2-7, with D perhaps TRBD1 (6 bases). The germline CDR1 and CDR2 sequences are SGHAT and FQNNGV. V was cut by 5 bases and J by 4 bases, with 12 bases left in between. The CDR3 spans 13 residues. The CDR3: CASSTGTSYEQYV. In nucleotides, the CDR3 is TGTGCCAGCAGCACCGGGACAAGTTACGAGCAGTACGTC.

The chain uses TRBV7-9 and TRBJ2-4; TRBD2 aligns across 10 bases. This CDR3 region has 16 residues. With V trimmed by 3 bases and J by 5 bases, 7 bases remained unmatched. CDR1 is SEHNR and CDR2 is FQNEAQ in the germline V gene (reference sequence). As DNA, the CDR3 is TGTGCCAGCAGCTTCGGTGATCTAGCGGGGGAAAACATTCAGTACTTC. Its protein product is CASSFGDLAGENIQYF. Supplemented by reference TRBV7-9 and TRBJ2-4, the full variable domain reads DTGVSQNPRHKITKRGQNVTFRCDPISEHNRLYWYRQTLGQGPEFLTYFQNEAQLEKSRLLSDRFSAERPKGSFSTLEIQRTEQGDSAMYLCASSFGDLAGENIQYFGAGTRLSVL.

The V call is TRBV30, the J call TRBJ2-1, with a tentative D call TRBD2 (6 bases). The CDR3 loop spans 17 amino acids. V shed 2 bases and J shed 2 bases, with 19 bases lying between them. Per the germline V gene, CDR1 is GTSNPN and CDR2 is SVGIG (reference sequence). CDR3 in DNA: TGTGCCTGGAGTCCGGTGGGGGGTTGGGGAACCTACAATGAGCAGTTCTTC. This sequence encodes CAWSPVGGWGTYNEQFF.

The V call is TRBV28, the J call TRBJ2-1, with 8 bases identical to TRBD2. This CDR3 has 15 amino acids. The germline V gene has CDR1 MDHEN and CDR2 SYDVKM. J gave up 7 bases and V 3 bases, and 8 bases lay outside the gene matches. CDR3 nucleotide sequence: TGTGCCAGCAGTTTTAGGACCGGGACTAGTAATGAGCAGTTCTTC. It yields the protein CASSFRTGTSNEQFF. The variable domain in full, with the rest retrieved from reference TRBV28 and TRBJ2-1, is DVKVTQSSRYLVKRTGEKVFLECVQDMDHENMFWYRQDPGLGLRLIYFSYDVKMKEKGDIPEGYSVSREKKERFSLILESASTNQTSMYLCASSFRTGTSNEQFFGPGTRLTVL.

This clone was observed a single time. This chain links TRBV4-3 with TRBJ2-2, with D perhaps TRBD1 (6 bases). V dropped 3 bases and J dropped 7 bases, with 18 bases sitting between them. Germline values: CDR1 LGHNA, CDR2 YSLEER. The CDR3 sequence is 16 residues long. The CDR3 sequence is CASSQPDRRSGGELFF. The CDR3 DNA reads TGCGCCAGCAGCCAGCCCGACAGGAGGAGCGGCGGGGAGCTGTTTTTT.

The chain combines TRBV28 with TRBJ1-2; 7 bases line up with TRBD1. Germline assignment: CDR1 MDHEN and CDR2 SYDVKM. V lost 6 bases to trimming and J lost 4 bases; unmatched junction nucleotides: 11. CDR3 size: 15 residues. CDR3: CASSPGDRAFYGYTF. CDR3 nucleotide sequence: TGTGCCAGCAGCCCCGGGGACAGAGCCTTCTATGGCTACACCTTC.

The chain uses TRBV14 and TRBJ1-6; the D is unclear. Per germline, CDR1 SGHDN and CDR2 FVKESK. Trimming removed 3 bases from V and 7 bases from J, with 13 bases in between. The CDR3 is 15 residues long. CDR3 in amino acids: CASSHQSPFNSPLHF. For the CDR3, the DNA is TGTGCCAGCAGCCACCAGTCGCCCTTCAATTCACCCCTCCACTTT.

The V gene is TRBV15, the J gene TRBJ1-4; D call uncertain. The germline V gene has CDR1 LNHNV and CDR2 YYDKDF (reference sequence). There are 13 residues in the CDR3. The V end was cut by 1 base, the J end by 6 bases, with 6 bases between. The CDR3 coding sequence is TGTGCCACCAGCAGAGTCGAGGATGAAAAACTGTTTTTT. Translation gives CATSRVEDEKLFF.

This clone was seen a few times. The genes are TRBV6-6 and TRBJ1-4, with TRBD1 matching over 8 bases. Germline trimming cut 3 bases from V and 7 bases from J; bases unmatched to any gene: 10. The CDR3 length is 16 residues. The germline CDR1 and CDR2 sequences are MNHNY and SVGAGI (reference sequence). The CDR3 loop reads CASSYRQGIPSEKLFF. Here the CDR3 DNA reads TGTGCCAGCAGTTATAGACAGGGGATCCCTTCTGAAAAACTGTTTTTT.

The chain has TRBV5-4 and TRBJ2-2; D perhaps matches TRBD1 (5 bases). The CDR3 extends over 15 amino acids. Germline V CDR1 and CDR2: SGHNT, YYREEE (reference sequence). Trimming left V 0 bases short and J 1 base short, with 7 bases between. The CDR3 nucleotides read TGTGCCAGCAGCTTGGCCCAGGGGAACACCGGGGAGCTGTTTTTT. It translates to CASSLAQGNTGELFF.

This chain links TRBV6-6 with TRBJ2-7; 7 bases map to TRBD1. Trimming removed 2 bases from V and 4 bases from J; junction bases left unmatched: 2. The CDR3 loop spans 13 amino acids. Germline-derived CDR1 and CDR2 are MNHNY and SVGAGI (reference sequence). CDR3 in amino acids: CASSYRDRYEQYV. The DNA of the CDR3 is TGTGCCAGCAGTTACAGGGACAGATACGAGCAGTACGTC.

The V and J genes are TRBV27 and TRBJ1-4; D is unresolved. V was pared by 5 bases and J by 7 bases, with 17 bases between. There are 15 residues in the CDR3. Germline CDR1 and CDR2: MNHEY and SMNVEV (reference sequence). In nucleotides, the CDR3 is TGTGCCAGCAGTCCCCCCCCTCGGGTTGGTGAAAAACTGTTTTTT. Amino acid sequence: CASSPPPRVGEKLFF.

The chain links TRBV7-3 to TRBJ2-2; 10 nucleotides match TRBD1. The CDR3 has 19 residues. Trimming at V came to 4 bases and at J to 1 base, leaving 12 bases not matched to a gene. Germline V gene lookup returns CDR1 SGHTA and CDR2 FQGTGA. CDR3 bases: TGTGCCAGCAGCTACCCAGGGACAGGGGCGCGACAGAACACCGGGGAGCTGTTTTTT. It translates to CASSYPGTGARQNTGELFF. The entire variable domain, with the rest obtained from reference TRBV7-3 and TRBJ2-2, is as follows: GAGVSQTPSNKVTEKGKYVELRCDPISGHTALYWYRQSLGQGPEFLIYFQGTGAADDSGLPNDRFFAVRPEGSVSTLKIQRTERGDSAVYLCASSYPGTGARQNTGELFFGEGSRLTVL.

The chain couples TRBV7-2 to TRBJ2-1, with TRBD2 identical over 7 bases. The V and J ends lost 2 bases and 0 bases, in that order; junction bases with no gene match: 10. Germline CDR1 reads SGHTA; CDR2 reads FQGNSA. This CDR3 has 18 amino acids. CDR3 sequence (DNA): TGTGCCAGCAGCTTAACAAAGGGAGGGGTAATCTCCTACAATGAGCAGTTCTTC. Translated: CASSLTKGGVISYNEQFF.

In DNA form, the CDR3 reads TGTGCCAGCAGTCCCAGGGAGGCGGGTGAAGCTTTCTTT. The encoded protein is CASSPREAGEAFF. This rearrangement joins TRBV2 to TRBJ1-1, with D possibly being TRBD1 (5 bases). From germline, CDR1 is SNHLY and CDR2 FYNNEI. Between the trimmed V and J ends, which lost 5 bases and 7 bases, there was a span of 14 bases. This CDR3 has 13 amino acids.

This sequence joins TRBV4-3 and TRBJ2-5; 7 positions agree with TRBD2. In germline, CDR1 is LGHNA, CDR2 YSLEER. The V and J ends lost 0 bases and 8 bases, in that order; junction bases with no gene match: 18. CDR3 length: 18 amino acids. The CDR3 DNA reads TGCGCCAGCAGCCAAGAAGCGGTAGGACCTTTGGGGGGGAGAACCCAGTACTTC. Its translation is CASSQEAVGPLGGRTQYF.

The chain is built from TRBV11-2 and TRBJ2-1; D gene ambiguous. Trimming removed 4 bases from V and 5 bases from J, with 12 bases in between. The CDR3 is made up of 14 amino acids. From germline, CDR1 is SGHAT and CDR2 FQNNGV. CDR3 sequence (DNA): TGTGCCAGCAGCTGGCTTAGGAGCCACAATGAGCAGTTCTTC. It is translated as CASSWLRSHNEQFF.

In DNA form, the CDR3 reads TGCAGCGCACTAGGACAGGGGGGGTACGAGCAGTACTTC. Residues: CSALGQGGYEQYF. The V and J genes are TRBV29-1 and TRBJ2-7; 10 bases are a match to TRBD1. CDR3 length equals 13 residues. Trimming cost V 7 bases and J 4 bases; bases outside gene matches: 7. Germline lookup yields CDR1 SQVTM and CDR2 ANQGSEA.

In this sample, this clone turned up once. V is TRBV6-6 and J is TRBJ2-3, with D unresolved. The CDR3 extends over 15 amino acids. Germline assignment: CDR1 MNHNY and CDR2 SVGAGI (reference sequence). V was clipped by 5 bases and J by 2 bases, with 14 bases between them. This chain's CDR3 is CASSGLRYFTDTQYF. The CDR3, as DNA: TGTGCCAGCAGTGGCCTGAGGTATTTCACAGATACGCAGTATTTT.